The 31 T cell receptor beta chains presented below share a single source sample, sequenced in a study of Graves' ophthalmopathy and Graves' hyperthyroidism. The TCR beta CDR3 regions underwent amplification from RNA transcripts. HTBI primers were employed in first-round RT-PCR, then a second-round multiplex PCR followed. MiXCR was run by TCRdb on the multiplex PCR reads, yielding one entry per CDR3 protein. In the table there are 360,000 or so distinct CDR3 sequences, around 16% of which are singletons. The sample consisted of peripheral blood. These TCRs come from a young woman with Graves' ophthalmopathy.

The rearrangement joins TRBV15 to TRBJ1-2; weak D call: TRBD1 (6 bases). This CDR3 has 18 amino acids. With 2 bases removed from V and 0 bases from J, the gap between germline ends came to 19 bases. CDR1 is LNHNV, CDR2 YYDKDF, per germline (reference sequence). CDR3 sequence (DNA): TGTGCCACCAGCAGAAAAAACAGGGAGACGACAACTAACTATGGCTACACCTTC. Translation gives CATSRKNRETTTNYGYTF.

The rearrangement links TRBV12-5 to TRBJ2-7; D call uncertain. Trimming pared 2 bases from V and 6 bases from J, leaving 14 bases between. The germline CDR1 and CDR2 sequences are LGHNT and FRNRAP. CDR3 size: 14 residues. The CDR3 sequence is CASGLSGFDGEQYF. CDR3 bases: TGTGCTAGTGGTTTGTCGGGCTTCGACGGCGAGCAGTACTTC.

In this sample, this clonotype turned up many times. V gene TRBV6-1 combines with J gene TRBJ2-7, with 10 bases fitting TRBD2. V trimming: 4 bases; J trimming: 2 bases; junction bases outside the gene matches: 8. The CDR3 runs to 16 residues. The germline V gene has CDR1 MNHNS and CDR2 SASEGT. CDR3 DNA: TGTGCCAGCAGTGGAGGACTAGCGGTAGCCCCCTACGAGCAGTACTTC. Encoded protein: CASSGGLAVAPYEQYF.

The table lists this clonotype with many counts. The chain carries TRBV28 and TRBJ2-1, with D tentatively TRBD2 (6 bases). The CDR3 consists of 14 residues. In germline, CDR1 is MDHEN, CDR2 SYDVKM. Trimming removed 3 bases from V and 9 bases from J, with 15 bases in between. The CDR3 DNA reads TGTGCCAGCAGTTTCCCTAGGGAGGCAGGTGAGCAGTTCTTC. Its translation is CASSFPREAGEQFF. The entire variable domain, with the rest obtained from reference TRBV28 and TRBJ2-1, is as follows: DVKVTQSSRYLVKRTGEKVFLECVQDMDHENMFWYRQDPGLGLRLIYFSYDVKMKEKGDIPEGYSVSREKKERFSLILESASTNQTSMYLCASSFPREAGEQFFGPGTRLTVL.

To note about this clonotype: A much larger clonotype is one base distant, so this may be a read error. The rearrangement links TRBV6-1 to TRBJ1-6; D not certain. The length of the CDR3 is 14 residues. Germline-derived CDR1 and CDR2 are MNHNS and SASEGT. CDR3 amino acids: CASGIAVKDSPLYF. Here the CDR3 DNA reads TGTGCCAGCGGGATTGCGGTAAAGGATTCACCCCTCTACTTT.

This clonotype was recorded at least ten times. The genes are TRBV18 and TRBJ2-7; 9 bases agree with TRBD1. The CDR3 is 15 residues long. Germline trimming cut 0 bases from V and 2 bases from J; bases unmatched to any gene: 2. Germline V gives CDR1 KGHSH, CDR2 LQKENI. The CDR3 DNA reads as TGTGCCAGCTCACCACCGGGACAGGGTACCTACGAGCAGTACTTC. Translation: CASSPPGQGTYEQYF. The full variable domain, rest sourced from reference TRBV18 and TRBJ2-7, is NAGVMQNPRHLVRRRGQEARLRCSPMKGHSHVYWYRQLPEEGLKFMVYLQKENIIDESGMPKERFSAEFPKEGPSILRIQQVVRGDSAAYFCASSPPGQGTYEQYFGPGTRLTVT.

This clonotype has ten or more counts. V gene TRBV4-3 combines with J gene TRBJ1-5, with no clear D. The CDR3 covers 16 residues. V lost 0 bases to trimming and J lost 7 bases, with 16 bases between them. The germline V gene encodes CDR1 LGHNA and CDR2 YSLEER. The CDR3 DNA reads TGCGCCAGCAGCCAAGATTCAAACACAGCTGCCCAGCCCCAGCATTTT. This codes for CASSQDSNTAAQPQHF.

This clonotype has a count of ten or more. This chain uses TRBV15 with TRBJ1-1; 8 nucleotides match TRBD1. The CDR3 loop spans 14 amino acids. CDR1 is LNHNV, CDR2 YYDKDF, per germline (reference sequence). The V segment lost 0 bases and the J segment 4 bases; nucleotides outside the gene matches: 1. CDR3: CATSRETGGTEAFF. The CDR3 bases are TGTGCCACCAGCAGAGAAACAGGGGGCACTGAAGCTTTCTTT.

This clonotype was observed at least ten times. The CDR3 protein is CASSPLPLGETQYF. Written as DNA, the CDR3 is TGTGCCAGCTCACCACTGCCTCTTGGGGAGACCCAGTACTTC. The chain employs TRBV18 and TRBJ2-5, with no clear D. The V gene lost 1 base and the J gene lost 5 bases, with 11 bases spanning the gap. Germline CDR1 KGHSH, CDR2 LQKENI. The CDR3 is 14 residues long.

This clonotype showed up many times. CDR3 loop: CASSRSEQETQYF. CDR3 bases: TGTGCCAGCAGTCGAAGCGAACAAGAGACCCAGTACTTC. The chain is built from TRBV7-2 and TRBJ2-5; no clear D gene. The V end was cut by 6 bases, the J end by 2 bases, with 10 bases between. The CDR3 totals 13 residues. Germline V gene sequence: CDR1 SGHTA, CDR2 FQGNSA.

In this sample, this clonotype turned up many times. This rearrangement joins TRBV29-1 to TRBJ2-5; TRBD2 is a possible D gene (6 bases). The CDR3 has 13 residues. Trimming shortened V by 7 bases and J by 5 bases, and 17 bases separated the two germline ends. Germline lookup yields CDR1 SQVTM and CDR2 ANQGSEA. The CDR3 loop reads CSAEEGNQETQYF. DNA for the CDR3: TGCAGCGCTGAGGAGGGGAATCAGGAGACCCAGTACTTC.

This clonotype showed up many times. The chain has TRBV7-9 and TRBJ2-7, with D perhaps TRBD1 (6 bases). This CDR3 has 14 amino acids. Trimming pared 1 base from V and 3 bases from J, leaving 10 bases between. CDR1 and CDR2 from the germline V gene are SEHNR and FQNEAQ (reference sequence). DNA of the CDR3: TGTGCCAGCAGCTTAGGACAGGAGTACTACGAGCAGTACTTC. It codes for CASSLGQEYYEQYF.

This clonotype was seen many times. The CDR3 is CAWKKWQVNTEAFF. CDR3 DNA sequence: TGTGCCTGGAAAAAATGGCAGGTTAACACTGAAGCTTTCTTT. This chain uses TRBV30 with TRBJ1-1, with D uncertain. The V end was cut by 4 bases, the J end by 2 bases, with 14 bases between. The germline V gene has CDR1 GTSNPN and CDR2 SVGIG (reference sequence). The CDR3 loop spans 14 amino acids.

There are many counts of this clonotype. V usage is TRBV12-3 or TRBV12-4 and J usage is TRBJ2-7; 7 bases are a match to TRBD1. V shed 10 bases, J shed 4 bases, and the junction held 10 bases outside the gene matches. The CDR3 has 13 residues. The CDR3: CAIQGPLGYEQYF. In nucleotides, the CDR3 is TGTGCCATACAGGGGCCATTGGGTTACGAGCAGTACTTC.

This clonotype has a count of ten or more. The chain uses TRBV11-2 and TRBJ2-7, with TRBD2 matching 8 bases. This CDR3 region has 17 residues. Trimming at V came to 5 bases and at J to 8 bases, leaving 20 bases not matched to a gene. CDR1 is SGHAT, CDR2 FQNNGV, per germline. The CDR3 region has the DNA TGTGCCAGCAGCCCCGCCGGGGGGGCGGGCGTCGCCCGGCAGCAGTACTTC. Translation: CASSPAGGAGVARQQYF.

The rearrangement uses TRBV12-3 or TRBV12-4 and TRBJ2-7; D call uncertain. V was shortened by 5 bases and J by 6 bases, with 14 bases between the two germline ends. The CDR3 totals 13 residues. The CDR3 sequence: CASSSLESSEQYF. The CDR3 DNA is TGTGCCAGCAGTAGCCTAGAGTCATCCGAGCAGTACTTC.

This clonotype was picked up many times. A read error may be the cause here, since a much bigger clone is one base away. This chain joins TRBV7-9 and TRBJ2-5; tentative D call: TRBD2 (5 bases). The CDR3 runs 15 residues. Germline lookup yields CDR1 SEHNR and CDR2 FQNEAQ (reference sequence). The CDR3, as DNA: TGTGCCAGCAGGTTAGGATACGTGGGTTCGGAGGCCCAGTACTTC. It translates to CASRLGYVGSEAQYF.

This clonotype was seen repeatedly, ten times or more. The chain uses TRBV28 and TRBJ1-3; D possibly corresponds to TRBD1 (6 bases). The germline gives CDR1 MDHEN, CDR2 SYDVKM. The V end lost 1 base, the J end lost 2 bases, and 9 bases lay between the germline ends. This CDR3 has 15 amino acids. The CDR3 DNA sequence: TGTGCCAGCAGTTTATCGACAGGAGCTGGAAACACCATATATTTT. It codes for CASSLSTGAGNTIYF.

This clonotype occurred a few times. This chain connects TRBV30 to TRBJ1-6; possibly TRBD1 for D (5 bases). This CDR3 has 15 residues. Looked up from germline, CDR1 is GTSNPN and CDR2 is SVGIG (reference sequence). V dropped 5 bases and J dropped 5 bases, with 16 bases sitting between them. CDR3 in DNA: TGTGCCTGGTGGAGGGGCGGGGTCCATAATTCACCCCTCCACTTT. Encoded protein: CAWWRGGVHNSPLHF.

At least ten counts were recorded for this clonotype. V gene TRBV7-2 combines with J gene TRBJ2-5; 9 bases align to TRBD2. The germline V gene has CDR1 SGHTA and CDR2 FQGNSA. J lost 0 bases, V lost 0 bases, and 8 bases had no gene match. CDR3 length: 18 residues. DNA of the CDR3: TGTGCCAGCAGCTTAGCCTCGACTAGCGGACCGTACCAAGAGACCCAGTACTTC. This gives the protein CASSLASTSGPYQETQYF.

This clonotype was detected ten times or more. The CDR3 loop is CETSGNHEQYF. CDR3 nucleotide sequence: TGTGAGACTAGCGGGAACCACGAGCAGTACTTC. The J gene is TRBJ2-7, the V gene TRBV28; 11 nucleotides match TRBD2. This CDR3 region has 11 residues. Germline loops: CDR1 MDHEN, CDR2 SYDVKM.

This clonotype was found many times. This may be a read error: a much more frequent sequence differs by one nucleotide. The rearrangement joins TRBV6-1 to TRBJ1-5, with D uncertain. This CDR3 spans 16 amino acids. The germline gives CDR1 MNHNS, CDR2 SASEGT. Deletions cut 4 bases from V and 0 bases from J, with 13 bases between. CDR3: CASSAEGEISNQPQHF. DNA of the CDR3: TGTGCCAGCAGTGCGGAAGGCGAAATTAGCAATCAGCCCCAGCATTTT.

This clonotype was detected ten times or more. The chain carries TRBV12-3 or TRBV12-4 and TRBJ2-2; D is unclear. The V gene lost 3 bases and the J gene lost 3 bases, with 8 bases spanning the gap. This CDR3 contains 14 residues. CDR3 region: CASSFGIHTGELFF. For the CDR3, the DNA is TGTGCCAGCAGTTTCGGCATACACACCGGGGAGCTGTTTTTT.

This clonotype was detected many times. The chain combines TRBV7-9 with TRBJ2-5, with 8 bases aligning to TRBD1. J was trimmed by 4 bases and V by 5 bases; bases with no gene match: 9. The germline gives CDR1 SEHNR, CDR2 FQNEAQ (reference sequence). The CDR3 totals 15 residues. This CDR3 reads CASSPVTGGGETQYF. The CDR3, as DNA: TGTGCCAGCAGCCCAGTTACAGGGGGTGGAGAGACCCAGTACTTC.

This clonotype was counted at least ten times. A single base separates this from a much larger clone, so it may be a read error. The chain carries TRBV6-1 and TRBJ1-1; perhaps TRBD1 as D (5 bases). V gave up 5 bases and J gave up 3 bases, with 10 bases separating them. This CDR3 contains 13 residues. Germline-derived CDR1 and CDR2 are MNHNS and SASEGT. The CDR3 protein is CASSRDGYTEAFF. The CDR3 DNA reads TGTGCCAGCAGTCGGGACGGATACACTGAAGCTTTCTTT.

This clonotype came up many times. The chain combines TRBV6-1 with TRBJ2-5, with D perhaps matching TRBD1 or TRBD2 (5 bases each). This CDR3 has 13 amino acids. V lost 7 bases to trimming and J lost 5 bases, with 14 bases between them. Germline-derived CDR1 and CDR2 are MNHNS and SASEGT. The CDR3 bases are TGTGCCAGCACGGGGCTCAAAGGGGAGACCCAGTACTTC. This translates into CASTGLKGETQYF.

This clonotype was recorded many times. The rearrangement joins TRBV6-5 to TRBJ1-6; 7 bases fit TRBD1. The germline V gene encodes CDR1 MNHEY and CDR2 SVGAGI. The length of the CDR3 is 15 residues. V lost 4 bases, J lost 10 bases, and 10 bases stayed unmatched. The CDR3 sequence: CASSSPSGGVSPLHF. As DNA, the CDR3 is TGTGCCAGCAGTTCCCCCTCAGGGGGAGTGTCACCCCTCCACTTT.

This sequence joins TRBV6-2 or TRBV6-3 and TRBJ1-2, with D perhaps matching TRBD1 (6 bases). V lost 5 bases and J 4 bases, leaving 11 bases between the germline ends. The germline V gene encodes CDR1 MNHEY and CDR2 SVGEGT. The CDR3 spans 13 residues. The CDR3 DNA is TGTGCCAGCAGTCCCAGGGGATTCTATGGCTACACCTTC. Translation: CASSPRGFYGYTF.

This clonotype was picked up many times. This chain connects TRBV12-3 or TRBV12-4 to TRBJ2-4; unclear D gene. Trimming cost V 7 bases and J 0 bases, with 16 bases left between them. The CDR3 covers 16 residues. CDR3 in DNA: TGTGCCAGCACCAGACCCCAGGTTGGAGCCAAAAACATTCAGTACTTC. Its translation is CASTRPQVGAKNIQYF.

The chain combines TRBV12-5 with TRBJ2-2, with 10 bases identical to TRBD1. The CDR3 is 14 residues long. J gave up 6 bases and V 5 bases, and 3 bases lay outside the gene matches. CDR1 and CDR2 from the germline V gene are LGHNT and FRNRAP. The CDR3 sequence: CASGPGQGAGELFF. The DNA for the CDR3 is TGTGCTAGTGGTCCAGGACAGGGGGCCGGGGAGCTGTTTTTT.

The CDR3 DNA is TGTGCCAGCAGTAGACTAGCTTCCAAGACCCAGTACTTC. It encodes CASSRLASKTQYF. The chain links TRBV12-3 or TRBV12-4 to TRBJ2-5, with 7 nucleotides matching TRBD2. This CDR3 has 13 amino acids. V shed 5 bases and J 6 bases; nucleotides not matched to a gene: 6.